The 30 T cell receptor beta chains below were found in one sample sequenced in a study of siplizumab effects on memory and regulatory T cells. TCRdb's copy holds only in-frame clones and misses some; the assay was immunoSEQ multiplex PCR. The sample carries some 100,000 clones, around 95% recorded once. The specimen was naive CD4+ T cells sorted from blood. The receptor source for this set is a human donor in good health.

The genes are TRBV5-4 and TRBJ2-7, with D unresolved. Germline loops: CDR1 SGHNT, CDR2 YYREEE (reference sequence). Between the trimmed V and J ends, which lost 0 bases and 2 bases, there was a span of 15 bases. The CDR3 length is 16 residues. The CDR3 DNA sequence: TGTGCCAGCAGCTTGGCCGCATCGGGTGCCCCCTACGAGCAGTACTTC. It yields the protein CASSLAASGAPYEQYF.

The gene calls are TRBV19 and TRBJ2-5; 15 nucleotides match TRBD2. There are 16 residues in the CDR3. The V segment lost 9 bases and the J segment 0 bases; nucleotides outside the gene matches: 5. Germline V gives CDR1 LNHDA, CDR2 SQIVND (reference sequence). As DNA, the CDR3 is TGTGCCAGCACCGGGACTAGCGGGGGGTACCAAGAGACCCAGTACTTC. Protein: CASTGTSGGYQETQYF.

The chain has TRBV5-4 and TRBJ1-1, with TRBD1 as a possible D gene (6 bases). Germline CDR1 SGHNT, CDR2 YYREEE (reference sequence). V was pared by 5 bases and J by 0 bases, with 17 bases between. The CDR3 runs to 16 residues. The CDR3: CASSHRVEWLNTEAFF. CDR3 bases: TGTGCCAGCAGTCACAGGGTAGAGTGGCTGAACACTGAAGCTTTCTTT.

This chain uses TRBV11-2 with TRBJ1-6; the match to TRBD1 covers 7 bases. Germline CDR1 SGHAT, CDR2 FQNNGV. Trimming took 4 bases from V and 7 from J; bases not matched to a gene: 7. CDR3 length: 15 amino acids. The CDR3 sequence: CASSSSGTANSPLHF. In DNA form, the CDR3 reads TGTGCCAGCAGCTCCTCCGGGACAGCCAATTCACCCCTCCACTTT.

The chain has TRBV5-5 and TRBJ1-5; D is perhaps TRBD1 (5 bases). Germline assignment: CDR1 SGHKS and CDR2 YYEKEE (reference sequence). There are 17 residues in the CDR3. Trimming took 4 bases from V and 4 from J, leaving 21 bases between them. The CDR3 protein is CASSPLEGTILNQPQHF. CDR3 bases: TGTGCCAGCAGCCCCCTCGAGGGGACTATCCTTAATCAGCCCCAGCATTTT.

This clone has more than one count but fewer than ten. This chain joins TRBV4-1 and TRBJ1-6, with TRBD1 matching over 9 bases. Germline loops: CDR1 MGHRA, CDR2 YSYEKL. The CDR3 has 17 amino acids. The ends lost 4 bases at V and 4 bases at J; junction bases unmatched: 8. Here the CDR3 DNA reads TGCGCCAGCAGCCGAGGGACAGGGCACTTTTATAATTCACCCCTCCACTTT. As protein: CASSRGTGHFYNSPLHF.

The chain uses TRBV29-1 and TRBJ2-7; TRBD1 is a possible D gene (6 bases). CDR1 SQVTM and CDR2 ANQGSEA come from the germline V gene. V shed 7 bases and J shed 6 bases, with 19 bases lying between them. This CDR3 has 13 amino acids. The CDR3 nucleotides read TGCAGCGGACCTGGACAGAGGGAAACCGAGCAGTACTTC. It encodes CSGPGQRETEQYF.

J is TRBJ1-2 and V is TRBV28; D is unresolved. V gave up 3 bases and J gave up 7 bases, with 12 bases separating them. The CDR3 is 13 amino acids. Per germline, CDR1 MDHEN and CDR2 SYDVKM. In nucleotides, the CDR3 is TGTGCCAGCAGTTTGGGGTGGACGCGTGGCTACACCTTC. It encodes CASSLGWTRGYTF.

This sequence joins TRBV9 and TRBJ1-3; TRBD1 matches 8 bases. J gave up 5 bases and V 3 bases, and 7 bases lay outside the gene matches. Looked up from germline, CDR1 is SGDLS and CDR2 is YYNGEE. The CDR3 covers 15 residues. The CDR3 coding sequence is TGTGCCAGCAGCGCGGCCGGGACAGGTAGAAACACCATATATTTT. Translation gives CASSAAGTGRNTIYF.

The chain couples TRBV10-3 to TRBJ1-5; D gene ambiguous. The CDR3 has 14 residues. Germline values: CDR1 ENHRY, CDR2 SYGVKD. CDR3 nucleotide sequence: TGTGCAGGAGGTGGGGAGCGGTCCAATCAGCCCCAGCATTTT. It translates to CAGGGERSNQPQHF.

The chain combines TRBV5-5 with TRBJ1-1, with D tentatively TRBD1 (5 bases). This CDR3 contains 12 residues. CDR1 is SGHKS and CDR2 is YYEKEE in the germline V gene (reference sequence). V dropped 2 bases and J dropped 9 bases, with 11 bases sitting between them. For the CDR3, the DNA is TGTGCCAGCAGCTTCCCAGGGCCCAAAGCTTTCTTT. This gives the protein CASSFPGPKAFF.

This chain connects TRBV10-3 to TRBJ2-5; a possible D gene is TRBD2 (6 bases). Germline V gene sequence: CDR1 ENHRY, CDR2 SYGVKD. Deletions cut 4 bases from V and 2 bases from J, with 11 bases between. The length of the CDR3 is 14 residues. The CDR3 coding sequence is TGTGCCATCAGTGCCGGTAGCGGACAAGAGACCCAGTACTTC. It translates to CAISAGSGQETQYF.

V gene TRBV7-9 combines with J gene TRBJ2-7; TRBD1 agrees at 8 bases. CDR3 length equals 14 residues. Germline assignment: CDR1 SEHNR and CDR2 FQNEAQ (reference sequence). J was trimmed by 5 bases and V by 1 base; bases with no gene match: 4. The CDR3 nucleotides are TGTGCCAGCAGCTTAGTTTCAGGGGGCAACGAGCAGTACTTC. Its translation: CASSLVSGGNEQYF.

The CDR3, as DNA: TGTGCCAGCTCACCACAGGCAGCGGGGGAAGCTTTCTTT. Translating it yields CASSPQAAGEAFF. This chain joins TRBV18 and TRBJ1-1; no clear D. V was pared by 1 base and J by 8 bases, with 11 bases between. The length of the CDR3 is 13 residues. Germline CDR1 and CDR2: KGHSH and LQKENI.

The chain has TRBV7-3 and TRBJ2-1, with TRBD1 as a possible D gene (5 bases). Trimming took off 4 bases at V and 8 bases at J, with 12 bases between the two ends. The CDR3 extends over 13 amino acids. The germline V gene encodes CDR1 SGHTA and CDR2 FQGTGA. In DNA form, the CDR3 reads TGTGCCAGCAGCTCCCCCCTCAGGGATGAGCAGTTCTTC. This gives the protein CASSSPLRDEQFF.

The chain links TRBV6-6 to TRBJ2-7, with D perhaps TRBD1 or TRBD2 (5 bases each). Germline V CDR1 and CDR2: MNHNY, SVGAGI (reference sequence). V lost 8 bases and J 5 bases, leaving 22 bases between the germline ends. CDR3 length: 15 residues. In DNA, the CDR3 is TGTGCCAGCCGCTATGGGGCTAGCTACGGCGACGAGCAGTACTTC. Translated: CASRYGASYGDEQYF.

J is TRBJ2-7 and V is TRBV10-3; 7 positions match TRBD1. Germline trimming cut 8 bases from V and 0 bases from J; bases unmatched to any gene: 7. Per the germline V gene, CDR1 is ENHRY and CDR2 is SYGVKD. The CDR3 is 14 residues long. CDR3 nucleotides: TGTGCCATCCGACAGGGTAAAAGCTCCTACGAGCAGTACTTC. Protein: CAIRQGKSSYEQYF.

The chain couples TRBV5-1 to TRBJ2-1, with unresolved D. V was trimmed by 3 bases and J by 0 bases, leaving 28 bases between them. This CDR3 is built from 21 residues. Germline loops: CDR1 SGHRS, CDR2 YFSETQ. The chain's CDR3 is CASSSMLGALGNTPSYNEQFF. The CDR3 DNA sequence: TGCGCCAGCAGCTCTATGCTGGGTGCGCTTGGAAACACACCCTCCTACAATGAGCAGTTCTTC.

The CDR3 bases are TGCAGCGTTGAAGATCGAGGAAGTCCTAACTATGGCTACACCTTC. It is translated as CSVEDRGSPNYGYTF. The chain uses TRBV29-1 and TRBJ1-2; D is unresolved. V was cut by 0 bases and J by 0 bases, with 11 bases left in between. The CDR3 is 15 residues long. Germline V gene lookup returns CDR1 SQVTM and CDR2 ANQGSEA.

This chain connects TRBV19 to TRBJ1-2, with TRBD1 as a possible D gene (6 bases). The germline V gene has CDR1 LNHDA and CDR2 SQIVND (reference sequence). This CDR3 has 14 residues. Trimming removed 3 bases at V and 0 bases at J, with 8 bases between. Here the CDR3 DNA reads TGTGCCAGTAGTATGCAGGGGTCTAACTATGGCTACACCTTC. It codes for CASSMQGSNYGYTF.

The chain couples TRBV7-3 to TRBJ2-7, with 7 bases matching TRBD1. This CDR3 is 16 amino acids long. Per germline, CDR1 SGHTA and CDR2 FQGTGA. Trimming removed 5 bases from V and 4 bases from J; junction bases left unmatched: 14. CDR3 DNA: TGTGCCAGCAGCCCCCACGACAGGGTGTCCCCTTACGAGCAGTACTTC. This gives the protein CASSPHDRVSPYEQYF.

The chain uses TRBV7-2 and TRBJ2-7, with D tentatively TRBD2 (6 bases). Germline V lookup: CDR1 SGHTA, CDR2 FQGNSA. The CDR3 contains 14 residues. The V end lost 1 base, the J end lost 3 bases, and 10 bases lay between the germline ends. The DNA of the CDR3 is TGTGCCAGCAGCTTAGACGGGGGAATCTACGAGCAGTACTTC. It is translated as CASSLDGGIYEQYF. The full variable domain, its missing parts supplied by reference TRBV7-2 and TRBJ2-7, is GAGVSQSPSNKVTEKGKDVELRCDPISGHTALYWYRQSLGQGLEFLIYFQGNSAPDKSGLPSDRFSAERTGGSVSTLTIQRTQQEDSAVYLCASSLDGGIYEQYFGPGTRLTVT.

This chain connects TRBV18 to TRBJ1-6, with TRBD1 matching 8 bases. From germline, CDR1 is KGHSH and CDR2 LQKENI. The CDR3 runs to 15 residues. Trimming took 3 bases from V and 9 from J; bases not matched to a gene: 7. The CDR3 loop is CASSPEGTGISPLHF. The CDR3 coding sequence is TGTGCCAGCTCACCGGAAGGGACAGGCATTTCACCCCTCCACTTT.

The chain carries TRBV6-4 and TRBJ2-3; 10 bases map to TRBD2. The germline V gene encodes CDR1 MRHNA and CDR2 SNTAGT. The CDR3 is 15 residues long. Unmatched junction bases numbered 9, after V lost 6 bases and J lost 6 bases. The CDR3 nucleotides read TGTGCCAGCAGCCAAGCGGGGGGGCCGGCGGATACGCAGTATTTT. This sequence encodes CASSQAGGPADTQYF.

The chain combines TRBV7-9 with TRBJ2-1; D tentatively fits TRBD1 or TRBD2 (5 bases each). V was trimmed by 1 base and J by 4 bases, leaving 11 bases between them. The CDR3 has 15 amino acids. Per germline, CDR1 SEHNR and CDR2 FQNEAQ (reference sequence). The chain's CDR3 is CASSLVGEKYNEQFF. The DNA of the CDR3 is TGTGCCAGCAGCTTAGTGGGGGAAAAATACAATGAGCAGTTCTTC.

This chain connects TRBV19 to TRBJ1-1, with D unclear. CDR1 and CDR2 (germline): LNHDA, SQIVND (reference sequence). Trimming left V 2 bases short and J 6 bases short, with 13 bases between. CDR3 length: 14 residues. Written as DNA, the CDR3 is TGTGCCAGTAGTATACCTCACCGTGGGGCTGAAGCTTTCTTT. The encoded protein is CASSIPHRGAEAFF.

CDR3 sequence: CASSYSGEALHF. CDR3 nucleotide sequence: TGTGCCAGCAGTTACTCGGGGGAAGCCCTCCACTTT. V is TRBV6-5 and J is TRBJ1-6; D is possibly TRBD1 (5 bases). V lost 0 bases and J 14 bases, leaving 8 bases between the germline ends. This CDR3 has 12 residues. CDR1 and CDR2 from the germline V gene are MNHEY and SVGAGI.

This chain uses TRBV13 with TRBJ1-1, with 10 bases aligning to TRBD1. The germline V gene has CDR1 PRHDT and CDR2 FYEKMQ (reference sequence). The CDR3 sequence is 15 residues long. J gave up 6 bases and V 5 bases, and 9 bases lay outside the gene matches. This CDR3 reads CASSARQGAGAEAFF. The CDR3, as DNA: TGTGCCAGCAGCGCGCGACAGGGGGCGGGGGCTGAAGCTTTCTTT.

The chain couples TRBV2 to TRBJ2-5; unclear D gene. The DNA end is a closer match to TRBJ2-7, so the J assignment may be wrong. Germline V gene lookup returns CDR1 SNHLY and CDR2 FYNNEI. The CDR3 is 17 residues long. As DNA, the CDR3 is TGTGCCAGCAGTGAAAGGCTAGTACTTGAGGCTGCCTACGAGCAGTACTTC. Translation gives CASSERLVLEAAYEQYF.

The chain combines TRBV7-3 with TRBJ1-5, with unresolved D. The CDR3 spans 13 residues. CDR1 SGHTA and CDR2 FQGTGA come from the germline V gene. Trimming stripped 0 bases from V and 5 bases from J, with 5 bases between. CDR3 nucleotide sequence: TGTGCCAGCAGCTTAACCATACATCAGCCCCAGCATTTT. Protein: CASSLTIHQPQHF.